What follows are 17 T cell receptor beta chains derived from one specimen sequenced in a study of T cells in Graves' hyperthyroidism and ophthalmopathy. TCR beta CDR3 regions were amplified from RNA transcripts. RT-PCR in the first round (using the HTBI primer set) targeted the TCR CDR3. TCRdb re-derived calls from the multiplex PCR reads in MiXCR, one entry per CDR3 protein. The sample holds roughly 520,000 distinct CDR3 sequences, less than 25% seen once. Material for sequencing was blood. Receptor source: a woman aged 25-40 years with Graves' ophthalmopathy.

This clonotype was picked up many times. The V call is TRBV6-1, the J call TRBJ2-7; 7 nucleotides match TRBD1. Looked up from germline, CDR1 is MNHNS and CDR2 is SASEGT. This CDR3 contains 14 residues. V shed 6 bases and J 2 bases; nucleotides not matched to a gene: 7. CDR3 bases: TGTGCCAGCAGCCCACCTGACAGGGCCTACGAGCAGTACTTC. Protein: CASSPPDRAYEQYF.

This clonotype was detected many times. The chain couples TRBV30 to TRBJ1-1; D not certain. The CDR3 spans 13 residues. V dropped 7 bases and J dropped 0 bases, with 12 bases sitting between them. CDR1 and CDR2 (germline): GTSNPN, SVGIG (reference sequence). The CDR3 here is CASSTNMNTEAFF. The CDR3 coding sequence is TGTGCCTCGTCGACAAACATGAACACTGAAGCTTTCTTT.

This clonotype came up many times. This chain links TRBV6-1 with TRBJ2-2; D remains unclear. The CDR3 consists of 15 residues. The V and J ends lost 1 base and 1 base respectively, with 7 bases between them. The V gene's germline CDR1 is MNHNS and CDR2 SASEGT. The CDR3 DNA is TGTGCCAGCAGTGAAGTACCAGAGAACACCGGGGAGCTGTTTTTT. Translated, it gives CASSEVPENTGELFF.

This clonotype showed up many times. The CDR3 sequence is CASSPHGLAPTYEQYF. The CDR3 DNA reads as TGCGCCAGCAGCCCTCACGGACTAGCGCCAACCTACGAGCAGTACTTC. The chain carries TRBV10-1 and TRBJ2-7, with 9 positions matching TRBD2. Germline assignment: CDR1 WNHNN and CDR2 SYGVQD (reference sequence). J was trimmed by 2 bases and V by 6 bases; bases with no gene match: 11. CDR3 length: 16 amino acids.

This sequence joins TRBV6-2 or TRBV6-3 and TRBJ2-5; the D gene is possibly TRBD1 (5 bases). Germline lookup yields CDR1 MNHEY and CDR2 SVGEGT. This CDR3 contains 11 residues. V lost 10 bases and J 5 bases, leaving 11 bases between the germline ends. The CDR3 nucleotides read TGTGCCACCAGGGTTGGGGAGACCCAGTACTTC. Translated: CATRVGETQYF.

At least ten counts were recorded for this clonotype. The rearrangement uses TRBV7-9 and TRBJ1-3, with 7 bases matching TRBD1. The CDR3 sequence is 12 residues long. The J segment lost 8 bases and the V segment lost 3 bases, leaving 1 base of the junction unmatched. Germline CDR1 is SEHNR and CDR2 is FQNEAQ (reference sequence). This chain's CDR3 is CASSLQGDTIYF. In nucleotides, the CDR3 is TGTGCCAGCAGCTTGCAGGGGGACACCATATATTTT.

This clonotype was counted many times. The V and J genes are TRBV7-3 and TRBJ1-1, with unresolved D. This CDR3 region has 14 residues. The germline V and J ends were trimmed by 5 bases and 1 base, with 11 bases remaining between them. Germline V CDR1 and CDR2: SGHTA, FQGTGA. CDR3 amino acids: CASSPGPENTEAFF. Here the CDR3 DNA reads TGTGCCAGCAGCCCCGGGCCCGAGAACACTGAAGCTTTCTTT. Filled out from reference TRBV7-3 and TRBJ1-1, the complete variable domain reads GAGVSQTPSNKVTEKGKYVELRCDPISGHTALYWYRQSLGQGPEFLIYFQGTGAADDSGLPNDRFFAVRPEGSVSTLKIQRTERGDSAVYLCASSPGPENTEAFFGQGTRLTVV.

The J gene is TRBJ2-2, the V gene TRBV5-1; 11 bases map to TRBD1. J gave up 2 bases and V 4 bases, and 4 bases lay outside the gene matches. The CDR3 runs to 16 residues. Germline values: CDR1 SGHRS, CDR2 YFSETQ. CDR3 loop: CASSVRTGGNTGELFF. DNA for the CDR3: TGCGCCAGCAGCGTCCGGACAGGGGGCAACACCGGGGAGCTGTTTTTT.

The chain links TRBV7-2 to TRBJ2-5; 13 bases are shared with TRBD2. Germline V gene lookup returns CDR1 SGHTA and CDR2 FQGNSA. The CDR3 spans 15 residues. V trimming: 5 bases; J trimming: 5 bases; junction bases outside the gene matches: 5. The CDR3 nucleotides are TGTGCCAGCAGCGTAACTAGCGGGAGGGGGGAGACCCAGTACTTC. It yields the protein CASSVTSGRGETQYF.

This clonotype has ten or more counts. The gene calls are TRBV27 and TRBJ1-2; 12 bases are a match to TRBD1. The CDR3 is made up of 16 amino acids. Germline V gives CDR1 MNHEY, CDR2 SMNVEV (reference sequence). V lost 5 bases to trimming and J lost 4 bases; unmatched junction nucleotides: 8. CDR3 sequence (DNA): TGTGCCAGCAGTGGGGGGGACAGGGGGCCAGGCTATGGCTACACCTTC. This gives the protein CASSGGDRGPGYGYTF.

This clonotype occurred many times. The rearrangement uses TRBV30 and TRBJ2-7, with 12 nucleotides matching TRBD1. Germline loops: CDR1 GTSNPN, CDR2 SVGIG (reference sequence). V was pared by 4 bases and J by 3 bases, with 7 bases of the junction left unmatched. This CDR3 contains 15 residues. DNA for the CDR3: TGTGCCTGGAAAGGGACAGGGGGCGTTGGCTACGAGCAGTACTTC. This sequence encodes CAWKGTGGVGYEQYF. Combining the CDR3 with reference TRBV30 and TRBJ2-7 gives the whole variable domain SQTIHQWPATLVQPVGSPLSLECTVEGTSNPNLYWYRQAAGRGLQLLFYSVGIGQISSEVPQNLSASRPQDRQFILSSKKLLLSDSGFYLCAWKGTGGVGYEQYFGPGTRLTVT.

In its sample, this clonotype was seen a few times. V usage is TRBV5-1 and J usage is TRBJ2-2, with TRBD1 identical over 8 bases. J gave up 6 bases and V 4 bases, and 17 bases lay outside the gene matches. Looked up from germline, CDR1 is SGHRS and CDR2 is YFSETQ. The CDR3 is 18 amino acids. CDR3 sequence: CASSLRQGKDFASGELFF. In DNA form, the CDR3 reads TGCGCCAGCAGCCTACGACAGGGGAAGGATTTTGCATCCGGGGAGCTGTTTTTT.

This clonotype appeared once. The CDR3 reads CASSDDRWGEHYEQYF. CDR3 in DNA: TGTGCCAGCAGCGATGACCGATGGGGAGAACACTACGAGCAGTACTTC. The chain carries TRBV9 and TRBJ2-7, with D tentatively TRBD2 (5 bases). Germline CDR1 reads SGDLS; CDR2 reads YYNGEE. V was shortened by 3 bases and J by 3 bases, with 19 bases between the two germline ends. There are 16 residues in the CDR3.

In this sample, this clonotype turned up many times. The chain recombines TRBV6-1 with TRBJ1-5; D possibly corresponds to TRBD1 (6 bases). The germline gives CDR1 MNHNS, CDR2 SASEGT. Deletions cut 5 bases from V and 4 bases from J, with 15 bases between. The CDR3 extends over 15 amino acids. The CDR3 sequence: CASSPHLGGNQPQHF. The CDR3 nucleotides are TGTGCCAGCAGTCCACACCTAGGGGGGAATCAGCCCCAGCATTTT.

CDR3 sequence (DNA): TGTGCCAGCAGCGGCCGGGACAGGCGTTCCCAAGAGACCCAGTACTTC. Translated, it gives CASSGRDRRSQETQYF. The rearrangement joins TRBV7-2 to TRBJ2-5; TRBD1 agrees at 8 bases. Per germline, CDR1 SGHTA and CDR2 FQGNSA. The CDR3 is 16 amino acids. V lost 5 bases and J lost 1; bases outside the gene matches: 9.

The rearrangement links TRBV30 to TRBJ2-7; D may be TRBD1 (5 bases). Looked up from germline, CDR1 is GTSNPN and CDR2 is SVGIG (reference sequence). V dropped 2 bases and J dropped 6 bases, with 17 bases sitting between them. This CDR3 is 14 amino acids long. This chain's CDR3 is CAWSIAGSDFEQYF. The CDR3 nucleotides are TGTGCCTGGAGTATCGCAGGGTCCGATTTCGAGCAGTACTTC.

This clonotype was found many times. V is TRBV27 and J is TRBJ1-1, with no clear D. Deletions cut 9 bases from V and 0 bases from J, with 26 bases between. Germline-derived CDR1 and CDR2 are MNHEY and SMNVEV (reference sequence). This CDR3 spans 18 amino acids. The CDR3 reads CASRGGWEEGLMNTEAFF. CDR3 nucleotide sequence: TGTGCCAGTCGGGGAGGATGGGAAGAGGGCCTCATGAACACTGAAGCTTTCTTT.